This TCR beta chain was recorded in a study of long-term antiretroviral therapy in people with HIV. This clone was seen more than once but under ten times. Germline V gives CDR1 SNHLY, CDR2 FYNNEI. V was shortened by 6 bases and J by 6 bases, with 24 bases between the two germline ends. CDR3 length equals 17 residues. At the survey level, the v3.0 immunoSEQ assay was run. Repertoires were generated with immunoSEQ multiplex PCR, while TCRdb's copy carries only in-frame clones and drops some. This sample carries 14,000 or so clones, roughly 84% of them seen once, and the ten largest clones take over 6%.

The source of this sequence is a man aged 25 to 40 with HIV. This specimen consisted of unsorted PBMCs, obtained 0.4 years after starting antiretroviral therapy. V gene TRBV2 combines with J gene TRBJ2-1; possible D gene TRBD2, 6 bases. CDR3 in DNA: TGTGCCAGCAGACGGGACCCCCTGGCGGGACCCGGCAATGAGCAGTTCTTC. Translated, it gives CASRRDPLAGPGNEQFF.